Listed below are T cell receptor beta chains from one sample, sequenced in a study of identical twins. TCRdb re-analysed the 5' RACE reads in MiXCR, keeping a single row per CDR3 protein. The repertoire holds 1.5 million to 2 million distinct CDR3 sequences, with under 35% as singletons. The sample was cord blood. The receptor set was obtained from a newborn girl in good health. CDR3s include the opening cysteine and the closing phenylalanine or tryptophan. D genes are given only for firm matches. Clone size is given for some rows only: seen once, a few or many times, or a class if the clone is expanded.

cdr3_aa cdr3_nt clone_size d_call j_call v_call
CASMPPGLAYEQFF TGTGCCAGCATGCCCCCGGGACTAGCGTATGAGCAGTTCTTC few TRBD2 TRBJ2-1 TRBV27
CASSPQKSSGTDTQYF TGTGCCAGCTCACCACAGAAGTCTAGCGGCACAGATACGCAGTATTTT few . TRBJ2-3 TRBV18
CASATSGAYNEQFF TGTGCCAGCGCTACTAGCGGAGCCTACAATGAGCAGTTCTTC few TRBD2 TRBJ2-1 TRBV4-2
CSARDSQGYTF TGCAGTGCCAGGGACAGTCAGGGCTACACCTTC . TRBD1 TRBJ1-2 TRBV20-1
CASSFGADTEAFF TGTGCCAGCAGTTTTGGGGCGGACACTGAAGCTTTCTTT few . TRBJ1-1 TRBV12-3/TRBV12-4
CASSYGTDYNEQFF TGTGCCAGCAGTTACGGGACTGACTACAATGAGCAGTTCTTC few . TRBJ2-1 TRBV6-6
CSARWSGDNTGELFF TGCAGTGCTAGGTGGTCAGGGGATAACACCGGGGAGCTGTTTTTT few . TRBJ2-2 TRBV20-1
CASSYSKTSGSDEQYF TGTGCCAGCAGTTACTCAAAGACTAGCGGGAGCGACGAGCAGTACTTC . TRBD2 TRBJ2-7 TRBV6-2/TRBV6-3
CSAREGTQPQHF TGCAGTGCTAGAGAAGGGACGCAGCCCCAGCATTTT . . TRBJ1-5 TRBV20-1
CSAEGPIAYEQYF TGCAGTGCTGAAGGACCGATAGCCTACGAGCAGTACTTC few . TRBJ2-7 TRBV20-1
CASTRGGFVLETQYF TGTGCCAGCACCCGGGGAGGGTTTGTTTTAGAGACCCAGTACTTC . TRBD2 TRBJ2-5 TRBV6-6
CSARVLDSSYEQYF TGCAGTGCTAGAGTGCTCGACTCCTCCTACGAGCAGTACTTC many . TRBJ2-7 TRBV20-1
CASSTGRHNSPLHF TGTGCCAGCAGCACCGGACGCCATAATTCACCCCTCCACTTT many . TRBJ1-6 TRBV5-5
CSASHLAGGSYEQYF TGCAGTGCTAGCCACCTAGCGGGAGGGTCCTACGAGCAGTACTTC few TRBD2 TRBJ2-7 TRBV20-1
CAAPRPGDEKLFF TGTGCCGCACCGCGCCCGGGGGATGAAAAACTGTTTTTT . . TRBJ1-4 TRBV7-9
CASRSTGNSGNTIYF TGTGCCAGCAGATCGACAGGGAACTCTGGAAACACCATATATTTT few TRBD1 TRBJ1-3 TRBV12-3/TRBV12-4
CASSLAPLTSGRATDTQYF TGTGCCAGCAGCTTAGCCCCCCTGACTAGCGGGAGGGCCACAGATACGCAGTATTTT . TRBD2 TRBJ2-3 TRBV7-2